These T cell receptor beta chains were read from a single sample in a study of cytomegalovirus exposure and HLA in healthy donors. The protocol was immunoSEQ multiplex PCR, while the TCRdb copy is restricted to in-frame clones and leaves out a portion. The data hold some 170,000 clones, with around 81% observed a single time. The sequencing input was PBMCs. Receptors were obtained from a young woman in good health and CMV-seropositive. Each CDR3 is given with its conserved first and last residue. The D gene is left open where the match is weak. Only some rows state a clone size, as once, few, many or a class for expanded clones.

CDR3 protein,CDR3 DNA,clone size,D gene,V gene,J gene
CASSPIAGLTDTQYF,TGTGCCAGCTCACCAATAGCGGGGCTCACAGATACGCAGTATTTT,once,TRBD2,TRBV18,TRBJ2-3
CASMRRQRGYSNQPQHF,TGTGCCAGTATGAGAAGACAGAGGGGGTATAGCAATCAGCCCCAGCATTTT,-,-,TRBV19,TRBJ1-5
CASSPRTANTGELFF,TGTGCCAGCAGCCCGAGGACAGCAAACACCGGGGAGCTGTTTTTT,few,-,TRBV9,TRBJ2-2
CASKVAGTGAEAFF,TGTGCCAGCAAGGTGGCGGGGACAGGGGCTGAAGCTTTCTTT,-,TRBD1,TRBV7-9,TRBJ1-1
CASSFGGYGSDQPQHF,TGTGCCAGCAGTTTTGGGGGGTATGGTTCTGATCAGCCCCAGCATTTT,-,-,TRBV6-6,TRBJ1-5
CASSQGPQGHINQPQHF,TGTGCCAGCAGCCAAGGTCCCCAGGGCCACATCAATCAGCCCCAGCATTTT,-,-,TRBV4-2,TRBJ1-5
CSVERQRGYGYTF,TGCAGCGTTGAACGCCAGCGGGGCTATGGCTACACCTTC,few,-,TRBV29-1,TRBJ1-2
CATSRPPDSLEKTQYF,TGTGCCACCAGCAGACCGCCCGACAGCTTAGAAAAGACCCAGTACTTC,-,-,TRBV15,TRBJ2-5
CASSLGSGGGYTF,TGTGCCAGTAGCCTCGGGTCAGGAGGGGGCTACACCTTC,-,-,TRBV19,TRBJ1-2
CASSLRGPSTDTQYF,TGTGCCAGCAGCCTGCGGGGACCGTCCACAGATACGCAGTATTTT,-,-,TRBV5-4,TRBJ2-3
CASSPQGNPGNTIYF,TGTGCCAGCAGTCCGCAGGGAAACCCTGGAAACACCATATATTTT,-,-,TRBV6-5,TRBJ1-3
CAWRGGVRTEAFF,TGTGCCTGGAGGGGAGGGGTAAGGACTGAAGCTTTCTTT,-,-,TRBV30,TRBJ1-1
CASSLRGGFSGEVYEQYF,TGTGCCAGCAGCCTCCGCGGCGGTTTTAGCGGGGAGGTCTACGAGCAGTACTTC,-,TRBD2,TRBV7-9,TRBJ2-7
CSVRDRRTGELFF,TGCAGTGTCCGGGACAGGAGAACCGGGGAGCTGTTTTTT,-,TRBD1,TRBV29-1,TRBJ2-2